The present TCR beta chain was sequenced within a study of tumor-infiltrating lymphocytes in primary liver carcinoma. Study information: T1-T3 N0M0 was the stage of the tumors, which were about 4.2 to 10 cm across.

The authors took blood RNA from unsorted whole blood and also extracted germline DNA. HBV chronically infected the treatment-naive patients. Before the operation took place, four milliliters of peripheral blood were collected. Findings and caveats of the study: Tumor tissue displayed a significantly greater top-250-clone fraction than blood (p = 0.039).

The investigators made TCR beta cDNA from 500 ng total RNA, using a constant-region primer. Slightly modified ARM-PCR, run as three nested multiplex PCR rounds, produced the TCR beta libraries. Amplification in the first two PCR rounds was performed using TRBV1-TRBV30 forward primers and a C-beta reverse primer for roughly 9 cycles each. A single record per CDR3 protein comes from TCRdb applying MiXCR to the multiplex PCR reads. The sample holds fewer than 250,000 distinct CDR3 sequences, 65% seen once. Trimming pared 6 bases from V and 6 bases from J, leaving 17 bases between. This CDR3 comprises 14 residues. Germline CDR1 is SGHTA and CDR2 is FQGNSA. On this clonotype: Its antigen remains unknown.

The specimen sequenced was peripheral blood. This clonotype was obtained from a woman aged 60 to 75 with primary liver carcinoma and hepatitis B virus infection. The rearrangement uses TRBV7-2 and TRBJ1-2; D may be TRBD1 (6 bases). CDR3 nucleotides: TGTGCCAGCAGGCCAACCGGCGGGGGCCATGGCTACACCTTC. Encoded protein: CASRPTGGGHGYTF.